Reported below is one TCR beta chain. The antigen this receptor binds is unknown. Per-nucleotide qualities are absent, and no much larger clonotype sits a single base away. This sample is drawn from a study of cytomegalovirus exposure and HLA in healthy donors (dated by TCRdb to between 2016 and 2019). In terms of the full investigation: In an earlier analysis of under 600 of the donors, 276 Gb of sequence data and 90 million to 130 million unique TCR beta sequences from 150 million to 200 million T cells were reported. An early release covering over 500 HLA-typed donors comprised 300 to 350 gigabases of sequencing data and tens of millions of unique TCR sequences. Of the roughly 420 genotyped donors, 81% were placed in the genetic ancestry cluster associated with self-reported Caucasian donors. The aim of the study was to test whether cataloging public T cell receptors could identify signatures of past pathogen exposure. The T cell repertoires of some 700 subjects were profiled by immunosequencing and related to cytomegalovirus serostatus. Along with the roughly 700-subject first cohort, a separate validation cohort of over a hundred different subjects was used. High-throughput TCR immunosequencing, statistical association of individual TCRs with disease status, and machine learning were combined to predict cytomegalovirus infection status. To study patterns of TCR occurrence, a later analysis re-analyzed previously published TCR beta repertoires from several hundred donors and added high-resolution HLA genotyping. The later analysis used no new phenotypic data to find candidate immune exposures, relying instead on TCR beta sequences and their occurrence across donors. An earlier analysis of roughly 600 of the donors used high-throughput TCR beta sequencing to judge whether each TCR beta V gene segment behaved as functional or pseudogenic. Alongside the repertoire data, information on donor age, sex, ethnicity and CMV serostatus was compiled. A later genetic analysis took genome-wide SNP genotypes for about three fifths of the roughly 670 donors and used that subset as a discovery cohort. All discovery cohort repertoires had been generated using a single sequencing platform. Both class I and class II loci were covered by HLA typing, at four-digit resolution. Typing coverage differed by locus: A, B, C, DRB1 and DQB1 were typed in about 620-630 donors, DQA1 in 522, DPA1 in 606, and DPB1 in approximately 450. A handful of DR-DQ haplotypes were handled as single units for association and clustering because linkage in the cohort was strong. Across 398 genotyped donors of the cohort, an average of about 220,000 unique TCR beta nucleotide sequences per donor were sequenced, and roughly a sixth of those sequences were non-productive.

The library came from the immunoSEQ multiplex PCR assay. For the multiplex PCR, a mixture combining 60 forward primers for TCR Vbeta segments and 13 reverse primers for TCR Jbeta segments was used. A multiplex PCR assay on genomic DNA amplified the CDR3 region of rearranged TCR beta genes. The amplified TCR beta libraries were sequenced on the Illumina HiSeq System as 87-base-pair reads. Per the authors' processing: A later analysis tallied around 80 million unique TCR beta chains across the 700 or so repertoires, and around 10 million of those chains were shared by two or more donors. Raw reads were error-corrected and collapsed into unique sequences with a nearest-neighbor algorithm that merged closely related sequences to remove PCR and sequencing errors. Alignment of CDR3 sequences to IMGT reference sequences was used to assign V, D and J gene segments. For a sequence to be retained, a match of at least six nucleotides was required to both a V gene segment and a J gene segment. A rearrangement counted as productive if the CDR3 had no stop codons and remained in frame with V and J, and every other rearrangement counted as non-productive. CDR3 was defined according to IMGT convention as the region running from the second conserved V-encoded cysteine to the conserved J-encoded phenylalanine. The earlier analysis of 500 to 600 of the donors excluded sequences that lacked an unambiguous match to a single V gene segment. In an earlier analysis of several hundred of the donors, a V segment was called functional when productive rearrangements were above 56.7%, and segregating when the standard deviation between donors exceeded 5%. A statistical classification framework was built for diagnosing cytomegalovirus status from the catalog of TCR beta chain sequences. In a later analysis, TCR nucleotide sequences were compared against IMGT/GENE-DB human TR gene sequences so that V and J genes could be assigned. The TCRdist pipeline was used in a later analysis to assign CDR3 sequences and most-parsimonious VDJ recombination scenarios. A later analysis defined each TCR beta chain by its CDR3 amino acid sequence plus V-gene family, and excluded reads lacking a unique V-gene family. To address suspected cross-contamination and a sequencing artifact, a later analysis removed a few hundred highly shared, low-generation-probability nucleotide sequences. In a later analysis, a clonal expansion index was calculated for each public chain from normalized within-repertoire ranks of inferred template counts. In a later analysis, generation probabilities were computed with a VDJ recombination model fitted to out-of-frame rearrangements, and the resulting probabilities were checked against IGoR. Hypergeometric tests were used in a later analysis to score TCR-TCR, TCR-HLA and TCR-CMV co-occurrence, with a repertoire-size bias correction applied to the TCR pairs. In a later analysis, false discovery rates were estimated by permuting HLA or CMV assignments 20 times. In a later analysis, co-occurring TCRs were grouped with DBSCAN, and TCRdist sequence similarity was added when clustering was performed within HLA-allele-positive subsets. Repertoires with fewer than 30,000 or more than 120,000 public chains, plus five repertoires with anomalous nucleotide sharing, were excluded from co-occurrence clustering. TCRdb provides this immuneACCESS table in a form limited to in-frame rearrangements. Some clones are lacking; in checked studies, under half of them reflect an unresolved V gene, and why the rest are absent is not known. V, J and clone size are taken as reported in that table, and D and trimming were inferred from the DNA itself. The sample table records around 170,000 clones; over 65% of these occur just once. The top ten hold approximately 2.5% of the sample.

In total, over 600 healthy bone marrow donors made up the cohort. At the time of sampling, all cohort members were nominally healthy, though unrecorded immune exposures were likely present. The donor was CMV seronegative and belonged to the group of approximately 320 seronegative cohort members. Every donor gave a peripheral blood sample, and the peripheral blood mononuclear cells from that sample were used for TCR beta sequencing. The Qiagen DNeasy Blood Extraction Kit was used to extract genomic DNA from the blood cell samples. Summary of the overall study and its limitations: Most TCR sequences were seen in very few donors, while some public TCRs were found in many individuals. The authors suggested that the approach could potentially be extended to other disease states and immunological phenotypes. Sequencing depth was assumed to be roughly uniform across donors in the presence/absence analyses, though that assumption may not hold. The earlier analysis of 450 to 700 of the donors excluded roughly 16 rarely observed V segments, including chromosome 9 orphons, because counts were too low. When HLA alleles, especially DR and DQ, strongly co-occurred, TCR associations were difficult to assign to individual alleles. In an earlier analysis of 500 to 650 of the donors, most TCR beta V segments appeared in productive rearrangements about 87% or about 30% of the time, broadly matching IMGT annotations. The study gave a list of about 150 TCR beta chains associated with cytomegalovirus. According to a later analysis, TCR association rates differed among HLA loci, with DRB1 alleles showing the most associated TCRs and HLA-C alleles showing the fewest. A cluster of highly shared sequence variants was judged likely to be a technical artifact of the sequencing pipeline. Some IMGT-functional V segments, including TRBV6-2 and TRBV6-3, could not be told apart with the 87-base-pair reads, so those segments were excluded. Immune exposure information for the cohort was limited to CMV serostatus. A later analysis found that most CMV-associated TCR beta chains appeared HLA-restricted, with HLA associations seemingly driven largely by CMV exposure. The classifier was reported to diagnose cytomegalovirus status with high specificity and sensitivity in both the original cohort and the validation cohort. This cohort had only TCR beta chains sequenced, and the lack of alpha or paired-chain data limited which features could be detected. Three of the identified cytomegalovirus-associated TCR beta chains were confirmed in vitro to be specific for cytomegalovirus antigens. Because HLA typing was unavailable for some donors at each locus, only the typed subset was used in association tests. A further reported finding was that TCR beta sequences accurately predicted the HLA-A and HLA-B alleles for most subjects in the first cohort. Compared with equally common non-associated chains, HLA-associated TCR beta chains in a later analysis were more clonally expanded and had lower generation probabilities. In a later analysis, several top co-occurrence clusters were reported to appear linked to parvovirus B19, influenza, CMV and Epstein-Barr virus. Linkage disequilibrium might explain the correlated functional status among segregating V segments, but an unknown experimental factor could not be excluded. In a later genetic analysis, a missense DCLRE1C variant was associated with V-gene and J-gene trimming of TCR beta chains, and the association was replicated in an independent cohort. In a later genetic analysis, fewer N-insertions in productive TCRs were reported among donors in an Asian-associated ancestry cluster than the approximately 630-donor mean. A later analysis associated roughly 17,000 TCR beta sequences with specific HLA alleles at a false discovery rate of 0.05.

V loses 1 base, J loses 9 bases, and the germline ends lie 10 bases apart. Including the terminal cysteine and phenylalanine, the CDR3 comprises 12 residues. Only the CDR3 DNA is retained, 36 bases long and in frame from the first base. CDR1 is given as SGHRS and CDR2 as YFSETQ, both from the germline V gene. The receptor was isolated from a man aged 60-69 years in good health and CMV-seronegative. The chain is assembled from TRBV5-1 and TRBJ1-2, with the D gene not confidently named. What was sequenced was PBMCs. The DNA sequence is TGCGCCAGCAGCTTGCGGGATATGAGCTACACCTTC. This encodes CASSLRDMSYTF.